A single sample is the source of the 20 T cell receptor beta chains below, sequenced in a study of T cell repertoires in cytomegalovirus infection. TCRdb called the reads again in MiXCR, with one record for every CDR3 protein. Of tens of thousands of distinct CDR3 sequences in the sample, 42% were seen once. Their antigens are not known. The source material was CD8+ T cells from cultured PBMCs, sampled from culture after CMV antigen stimulation. Receptor source: a human donor in good health (CMV status not recorded). Some clones in this sample may be carry-over from other donors' samples.

This sequence joins TRBV20-1 and TRBJ2-5, with D tentatively TRBD2 (6 bases). Deletions cut 1 base from V and 1 base from J, with 10 bases between. This CDR3 has 14 amino acids. Looked up from germline, CDR1 is DFQATT and CDR2 is SNEGSKA (reference sequence). The CDR3 sequence is CSARGLAFQETQYF. As DNA, the CDR3 is TGCAGTGCTAGAGGGCTAGCGTTCCAAGAGACCCAGTACTTC.

The gene calls are TRBV18 and TRBJ2-5; maybe TRBD1 (6 bases). CDR1 is KGHSH, CDR2 LQKENI, per germline. The CDR3 extends over 14 amino acids. V was shortened by 3 bases and J by 4 bases, with 12 bases between the two germline ends. The CDR3 DNA reads as TGTGCCAGCTCACCTCCGGGACAACGAGAGACCCAGTACTTC. Amino acid sequence: CASSPPGQRETQYF.

This clonotype has a handful of counts. CDR3 sequence (DNA): TGTGCCAGCAGCTTAGCGCCAGGAGCGACTGGCTACACCTTC. It is translated as CASSLAPGATGYTF. This chain uses TRBV7-8 with TRBJ1-2; D unresolved. The CDR3 spans 14 residues. CDR1 SGHVS and CDR2 FQNEAQ come from the germline V gene. V gave up 0 bases and J gave up 7 bases, with 12 bases separating them.

The rearrangement uses TRBV5-1 and TRBJ2-1; D remains ambiguous. Looked up from germline, CDR1 is SGHRS and CDR2 is YFSETQ. The CDR3 loop spans 12 amino acids. V shed 0 bases and J shed 9 bases, with 7 bases lying between them. Here the CDR3 DNA reads TGCGCCAGCAGCTTGGAGGAAGCTGAGCAGTTCTTC. As protein: CASSLEEAEQFF.

The chain carries TRBV19 and TRBJ2-1, with TRBD2 identical over 9 bases. Germline CDR1 reads LNHDA; CDR2 reads SQIVND (reference sequence). The CDR3 is 13 amino acids. Trimming took 7 bases from V and 8 from J; bases not matched to a gene: 6. The CDR3 DNA sequence: TGTGCCAGTAACAAGCGGGAGGTCGATGAGCAGTTCTTC. Protein product: CASNKREVDEQFF. Looking up the rest from reference TRBV19 and TRBJ2-1 gives the full variable domain: DGGITQSPKYLFRKEGQNVTLSCEQNLNHDAMYWYRQDPGQGLRLIYYSQIVNDFQKGDIAEGYSVSREKKESFPLTVTSAQKNPTAFYLCASNKREVDEQFFGPGTRLTVL.

This chain joins TRBV4-3 and TRBJ1-5; D is unresolved. Germline assignment: CDR1 LGHNA and CDR2 YSLEER. V lost 2 bases and J 6 bases, leaving 8 bases between the germline ends. The CDR3 is made up of 13 amino acids. The CDR3 DNA reads as TGCGCCAGCAGCCAATCCCTTCTTCAGCCCCAGCATTTT. Residues: CASSQSLLQPQHF.

This clonotype was seen repeatedly, ten times or more. The V call is TRBV4-3, the J call TRBJ2-5; D gene unclear. The CDR3 contains 15 residues. The V end lost 0 bases, the J end lost 2 bases, and 10 bases lay between the germline ends. Germline V gives CDR1 LGHNA, CDR2 YSLEER. The CDR3 loop is CASSQDNTLQETQYF. As DNA, the CDR3 is TGCGCCAGCAGCCAAGATAACACCTTACAAGAGACCCAGTACTTC.

The genes are TRBV6-2 or TRBV6-3 and TRBJ1-2, with D uncertain. Germline CDR1 is MNHEY and CDR2 is SVGEGT. Trimming took off 6 bases at V and 4 bases at J, with 21 bases between the two ends. This CDR3 is 16 amino acids long. In nucleotides, the CDR3 is TGTGCCAGCAGCTTTTCACTGTCGGGCTTCGGCTATGGCTACACCTTC. This codes for CASSFSLSGFGYGYTF.

The J gene is TRBJ1-5, the V gene TRBV28; D unresolved. The germline V and J ends were trimmed by 3 bases and 7 bases, with 7 bases remaining between them. This CDR3 has 12 residues. Germline V gene sequence: CDR1 MDHEN, CDR2 SYDVKM. The CDR3 coding sequence is TGTGCCAGCAGTTTGGCGGGACAGCCCCAGCATTTT. It yields the protein CASSLAGQPQHF.

The chain uses TRBV28 and TRBJ2-3, with a tentative D call TRBD1 (6 bases). V was pared by 7 bases and J by 2 bases, with 22 bases between. CDR3 size: 17 residues. Germline V gene lookup returns CDR1 MDHEN and CDR2 SYDVKM. The CDR3 reads CASTLESGQYNTDTQYF. The CDR3 region has the DNA TGTGCCAGCACCCTGGAGTCGGGACAATATAACACAGATACGCAGTATTTT.

This clonotype was counted once. The gene calls are TRBV6-5 and TRBJ2-7; D is possibly TRBD1 or TRBD2 (5 bases each). Deletions cut 5 bases from V and 3 bases from J, with 20 bases between. CDR3 length: 16 residues. CDR1 MNHEY and CDR2 SVGAGI come from the germline V gene. CDR3 bases: TGTGCCAGCAGTCACCGGGACGGCCTCAGGTGCTACGAGCAGTACTTC. This sequence encodes CASSHRDGLRCYEQYF.

The table lists this clonotype with a count of one. The chain joins TRBV7-9 to TRBJ2-7, with D maybe TRBD1 (6 bases). This CDR3 contains 13 residues. Germline loops: CDR1 SEHNR, CDR2 FQNEAQ (reference sequence). V was shortened by 5 bases and J by 3 bases, with 11 bases between the two germline ends. The CDR3 here is CASSHGTLYEQYF. CDR3 DNA: TGTGCCAGCAGCCACGGGACACTCTACGAGCAGTACTTC.

The chain recombines TRBV7-8 with TRBJ2-7; D may match TRBD1 or TRBD2 (6 bases each). Germline CDR1 SGHVS, CDR2 FQNEAQ. This CDR3 spans 14 amino acids. V gave up 3 bases and J gave up 3 bases, with 12 bases separating them. This chain's CDR3 is CASSLKGGGYEQYF. CDR3 DNA: TGTGCCAGCAGCTTGAAAGGGGGAGGCTACGAGCAGTACTTC.

This clonotype has only a few counts. The chain carries TRBV20-1 and TRBJ2-2; perhaps TRBD1 as D (5 bases). The CDR3 runs to 13 residues. CDR1 and CDR2 (germline): DFQATT, SNEGSKA (reference sequence). The V and J ends lost 1 base and 8 bases respectively, with 11 bases between them. The CDR3 coding sequence is TGCAGTGCTAGAGCAGGGTTCGGTGGGGAGCTGTTTTTT. This encodes CSARAGFGGELFF.

This clonotype has more than one count but fewer than ten. The chain has TRBV2 and TRBJ2-7; 9 bases align to TRBD2. This CDR3 has 14 residues. Trimming at V came to 6 bases and at J to 4 bases, leaving 7 bases not matched to a gene. Germline CDR1 is SNHLY and CDR2 is FYNNEI. This chain's CDR3 is CASRGTSPKYEQYF. The CDR3 region has the DNA TGTGCCAGCAGAGGGACTAGCCCAAAATACGAGCAGTACTTC.

This rearrangement joins TRBV7-2 to TRBJ2-2; TRBD2 aligns across 7 bases. Trimming at V came to 4 bases and at J to 4 bases, leaving 3 bases not matched to a gene. CDR1 is SGHTA, CDR2 FQGNSA, per germline. The CDR3 is made up of 14 amino acids. The CDR3: CASSWGGFTGELFF. In DNA, the CDR3 is TGTGCCAGCAGCTGGGGGGGATTCACCGGGGAGCTGTTTTTT.

This chain links TRBV11-2 with TRBJ2-1, with a tentative D call TRBD1 (5 bases). The V end was cut by 3 bases, the J end by 4 bases, with 19 bases between. The CDR3 contains 17 residues. Per germline, CDR1 SGHAT and CDR2 FQNNGV. The CDR3 reads CASSFGFVGPDYNEQFF. The CDR3 coding sequence is TGTGCCAGCAGCTTTGGTTTCGTGGGGCCAGATTACAATGAGCAGTTCTTC.

The J gene is TRBJ2-1, the V gene TRBV4-3; 11 positions agree with TRBD2. Germline CDR1 reads LGHNA; CDR2 reads YSLEER. The CDR3 runs 17 residues. V lost 0 bases, J lost 9 bases, and 10 bases stayed unmatched. The CDR3 is CASSQEGRLAGKIEQFF. The CDR3 DNA reads as TGCGCCAGCAGCCAAGAGGGGCGACTAGCGGGAAAAATTGAGCAGTTCTTC.

This chain links TRBV7-6 with TRBJ1-1; maybe TRBD1 (6 bases). The germline V gene encodes CDR1 SGHVS and CDR2 FNYEAQ. The CDR3 is made up of 17 amino acids. Deletions cut 2 bases from V and 2 bases from J, with 18 bases between. The CDR3 spells CASSLPATGDGNTEAFF. The CDR3 DNA follows: TGTGCCAGCAGCTTACCCGCGACAGGAGATGGAAACACTGAAGCTTTCTTT.

The chain couples TRBV7-6 to TRBJ2-1; D is unresolved. The CDR3 extends over 13 amino acids. Per germline, CDR1 SGHVS and CDR2 FNYEAQ. With 5 bases removed from V and 9 bases from J, the gap between germline ends came to 14 bases. The CDR3 bases are TGTGCCAGCAGCCCCAACGCAGGAGTTGAGCAGTTCTTC. The encoded protein is CASSPNAGVEQFF.